This T cell receptor beta chain derives from a study of lymphopenia after photon versus proton radiotherapy. Study-wide results and limits: After the lymphocyte nadir, photon-treated repertoires showed oligoclonal expansion, especially of CD8+ Temra cells.

Regarding this clone: Its antigen is unidentified.

Only in-frame clones appear in the TCRdb table, and some are missing; sequencing was by immunoSEQ multiplex PCR. The sample yields around 70,000 clones, roughly 90% seen once. The sample in question was peripheral blood, obtained from a patient treated with photon-based radiotherapy. The sequence was obtained from a woman aged 70-85 years with pancreatic cancer.

The CDR3 DNA sequence: TGTGCCAGCAGTTCTACAGATACGCAGTATTTT. It codes for CASSSTDTQYF. The rearrangement joins TRBV6-5 to TRBJ2-3; no definite D call. Trimming left V 4 bases short and J 3 bases short, with 2 bases between. Germline CDR1 is MNHEY and CDR2 is SVGAGI. The CDR3 is 11 amino acids.